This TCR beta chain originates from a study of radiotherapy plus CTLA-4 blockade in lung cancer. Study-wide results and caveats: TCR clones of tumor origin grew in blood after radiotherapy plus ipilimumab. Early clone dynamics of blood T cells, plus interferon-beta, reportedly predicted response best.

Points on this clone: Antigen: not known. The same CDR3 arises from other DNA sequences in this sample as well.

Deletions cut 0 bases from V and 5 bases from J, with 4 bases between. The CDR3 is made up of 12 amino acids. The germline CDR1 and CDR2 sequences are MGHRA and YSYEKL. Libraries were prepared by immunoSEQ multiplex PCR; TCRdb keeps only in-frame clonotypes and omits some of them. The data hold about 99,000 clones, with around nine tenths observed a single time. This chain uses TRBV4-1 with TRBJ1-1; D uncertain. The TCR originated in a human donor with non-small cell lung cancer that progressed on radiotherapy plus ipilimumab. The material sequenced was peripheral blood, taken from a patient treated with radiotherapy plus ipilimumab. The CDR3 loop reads CASSQDETEAFF. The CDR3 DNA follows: TGCGCCAGCAGCCAAGACGAGACTGAAGCTTTCTTT.